The 23 T cell receptor beta chains in this list originate from one sample, sequenced in a study of T-cell reconstitution after alpha-beta-depleted transplantation in children. The TCRbeta library incorporated unique molecular identifiers. Each CDR3 protein is one row after TCRdb ran MiXCR on the PCR reads. This table has just over 950,000 distinct CDR3 sequences, roughly 29% appearing once. The specimen was PBMCs, mostly from graft donor cells, collected 360 days after TCRalphabeta/CD19-depleted stem cell transplant. These receptor sequences come from a boy less than two years old who had a stem cell transplant for SCID, so the T cells may come from the graft donor.

J is TRBJ2-7 and V is TRBV11-2; TRBD1 matches at 7 bases. The J segment lost 4 bases and the V segment lost 5 bases, leaving 8 bases of the junction unmatched. CDR3 length: 14 amino acids. Germline V gene lookup returns CDR1 SGHAT and CDR2 FQNNGV. As DNA, the CDR3 is TGTGCCAGCAGCCCCCAGACAGGGCATTACGAGCAGTACTTC. Translated: CASSPQTGHYEQYF.

This sequence joins TRBV5-1 and TRBJ2-5; TRBD2 agrees at 7 bases. The CDR3 spans 14 residues. Looked up from germline, CDR1 is SGHRS and CDR2 is YFSETQ. Losses at the gene ends were 5 bases for V and 5 bases for J; bases not matched to a gene: 9. CDR3 nucleotide sequence: TGCGCCAGCAGATTCCGAACTAGCGTGGAGACCCAGTACTTC. Translated, it gives CASRFRTSVETQYF. Variable domain in full (rest from reference TRBV5-1 and TRBJ2-5): KAGVTQTPRYLIKTRGQQVTLSCSPISGHRSVSWYQQTPGQGLQFLFEYFSETQRNKGNFPGRFSGRQFSNSRSEMNVSTLELGDSALYLCASRFRTSVETQYFGPGTRLLVL.

This clonotype appeared a few times. J is TRBJ2-1 and V is TRBV11-1; 10 positions match TRBD2. J lost 1 base, V lost 3 bases, and 9 bases had no gene match. From germline, CDR1 is SGHAT and CDR2 FQDESV (reference sequence). The CDR3 extends over 18 amino acids. This CDR3 is CASSFSGGPDFSYNEQFF. CDR3 in DNA: TGTGCCAGCAGCTTTAGCGGGGGGCCAGATTTTTCCTACAATGAGCAGTTCTTC.

The chain couples TRBV5-5 to TRBJ2-5, with D possibly matching TRBD1 (5 bases). Trimming pared 1 base from V and 0 bases from J, leaving 13 bases between. CDR3 length equals 16 residues. In germline, CDR1 is SGHKS, CDR2 YYEKEE (reference sequence). CDR3 amino acids: CASSLFRQGYQETQYF. As DNA, the CDR3 is TGTGCCAGCAGCTTGTTTAGGCAGGGCTACCAAGAGACCCAGTACTTC.

This clonotype showed up just a few times. The chain joins TRBV15 to TRBJ2-5, with D tentatively TRBD2 (6 bases). CDR1 LNHNV and CDR2 YYDKDF come from the germline V gene (reference sequence). With 0 bases removed from V and 3 bases from J, the gap between germline ends came to 17 bases. CDR3 length equals 17 residues. The chain's CDR3 is CATSRDIGRDLKETQYF. Here the CDR3 DNA reads TGTGCCACCAGCAGAGATATCGGGCGGGACTTAAAAGAGACCCAGTACTTC.

This chain links TRBV7-2 with TRBJ2-1; D is possibly TRBD2 (5 bases). The length of the CDR3 is 17 residues. Looked up from germline, CDR1 is SGHTA and CDR2 is FQGNSA. V was trimmed by 2 bases and J by 10 bases, leaving 24 bases between them. Here the CDR3 reads CASSLLAGRTPLGEQFF. The DNA for the CDR3 is TGTGCCAGCAGCTTACTAGCTGGCAGGACTCCCCTCGGGGAGCAGTTCTTC.

The rearrangement links TRBV10-3 to TRBJ2-7, with 12 bases that match TRBD2. This CDR3 contains 15 residues. V was pared by 7 bases and J by 4 bases, with 8 bases of the junction left unmatched. CDR1 and CDR2 from the germline V gene are ENHRY and SYGVKD. CDR3 in amino acids: CAITSGLAGGYEQYF. In DNA, the CDR3 is TGTGCCATCACCTCGGGACTAGCGGGTGGATACGAGCAGTACTTC.

This clonotype was counted a few times. The J gene is TRBJ1-2, the V gene TRBV12-3 or TRBV12-4; D remains unclear. CDR3 length: 14 residues. V was pared by 3 bases and J by 6 bases, with 14 bases between. CDR3 in DNA: TGTGCCAGCAGTTTGGCCTACGGGTCCCATGGCTACACCTTC. As protein: CASSLAYGSHGYTF.

The gene calls are TRBV5-1 and TRBJ2-1; maybe TRBD1 (6 bases). Trimming took off 3 bases at V and 6 bases at J, with 10 bases between the two ends. Germline CDR1 SGHRS, CDR2 YFSETQ. CDR3 length: 13 amino acids. DNA for the CDR3: TGCGCCAGCAGCTGGACAGCATCCAATGAGCAGTTCTTC. This gives the protein CASSWTASNEQFF.

The CDR3 coding sequence is TGCAGTGCTAGAGATCAAGGGGAGAACTATGGCTACACCTTC. This encodes CSARDQGENYGYTF. The chain carries TRBV20-1 and TRBJ1-2, with D possibly TRBD1 on 5 matching bases. CDR3 size: 14 residues. Germline-derived CDR1 and CDR2 are DFQATT and SNEGSKA (reference sequence). The V end was cut by 0 bases, the J end by 2 bases, with 10 bases between.

The chain recombines TRBV7-2 with TRBJ2-2; D gene ambiguous. The CDR3 runs 15 residues. V lost 5 bases and J lost 0, with 10 bases in between. Germline CDR1 reads SGHTA; CDR2 reads FQGNSA. In DNA, the CDR3 is TGTGCCAGCAGCCCCGTAGGGACGAACACCGGGGAGCTGTTTTTT. Protein product: CASSPVGTNTGELFF.

The rearrangement joins TRBV12-3 or TRBV12-4 to TRBJ2-3; 9 positions agree with TRBD1. The CDR3 covers 15 residues. V gave up 6 bases and J gave up 3 bases; unmatched junction bases: 7. CDR3 sequence: CASRFDRGRTDTQYF. CDR3 DNA sequence: TGTGCCAGCAGATTTGACAGGGGGAGGACAGATACGCAGTATTTT.

The chain uses TRBV6-2 or TRBV6-3 and TRBJ2-3; 7 bases align to TRBD1. The CDR3 runs 21 residues. CDR1 and CDR2 (germline): MNHEY, SVGEGT. The V and J ends lost 0 bases and 2 bases, in that order; junction bases with no gene match: 20. Here the CDR3 reads CASSYSRPPATGENLTDTQYF. CDR3 DNA: TGTGCCAGCAGTTACTCGAGGCCCCCCGCAACAGGGGAGAACCTCACAGATACGCAGTATTTT.

This clonotype turned up a few times. The CDR3 loop is CASSLWPDQPQHF. The CDR3 DNA is TGTGCCAGCAGCTTGTGGCCTGATCAGCCCCAGCATTTT. This chain connects TRBV5-5 to TRBJ1-5; D call uncertain. CDR1 is SGHKS and CDR2 is YYEKEE in the germline V gene (reference sequence). The CDR3 consists of 13 residues. Between the trimmed V and J ends, which lost 1 base and 5 bases, there was a span of 7 bases.

The chain combines TRBV6-5 with TRBJ1-3; TRBD1 matches at 9 bases. Germline CDR1 is MNHEY and CDR2 is SVGAGI. Germline trimming cut 5 bases from V and 7 bases from J; bases unmatched to any gene: 6. The CDR3 length is 14 residues. CDR3 in DNA: TGTGCCAGCAGTAACAGGGGGCGCGGGAACACCATATATTTT. Its translation is CASSNRGRGNTIYF.

The chain recombines TRBV4-1 with TRBJ2-7; no reliable D call. This CDR3 is built from 16 residues. V lost 4 bases to trimming and J lost 0 bases, with 16 bases between them. Per germline, CDR1 MGHRA and CDR2 YSYEKL. The CDR3: CASSPGPVPSSYEQYF. CDR3 in DNA: TGCGCCAGCAGCCCCGGCCCCGTTCCGTCCTCCTACGAGCAGTACTTC.

The chain has TRBV4-1 and TRBJ1-4; D gene unclear. The CDR3 contains 14 residues. The germline gives CDR1 MGHRA, CDR2 YSYEKL. V was clipped by 5 bases and J by 4 bases, with 11 bases between them. CDR3 nucleotide sequence: TGCGCCAGCAGCTCTTCGGGATTTAATGAAAAACTGTTTTTT. Its protein is CASSSSGFNEKLFF.

In its sample, this clonotype was seen a few times. This sequence joins TRBV10-3 and TRBJ1-6; TRBD1 aligns across 8 bases. The CDR3 totals 19 residues. The J segment lost 0 bases and the V segment lost 7 bases, leaving 14 bases of the junction unmatched. Germline V gives CDR1 ENHRY, CDR2 SYGVKD. The CDR3, as DNA: TGTGCCATCAATGAACGGGGACAGGCGAGTGGCTCCTATAATTCACCCCTCCACTTT. Protein sequence: CAINERGQASGSYNSPLHF.

The rearrangement links TRBV7-9 to TRBJ2-7, with TRBD1 as a possible D gene (6 bases). Germline assignment: CDR1 SEHNR and CDR2 FQNEAQ (reference sequence). CDR3 length: 16 amino acids. Trimming left V 0 bases short and J 0 bases short, with 12 bases between. In DNA form, the CDR3 reads TGTGCCAGCAGCTTAGCCCGGGACATACTCTCCTACGAGCAGTACTTC. Translated, it gives CASSLARDILSYEQYF. Full variable domain (rest looked up from reference TRBV7-9 and TRBJ2-7): DTGVSQNPRHKITKRGQNVTFRCDPISEHNRLYWYRQTLGQGPEFLTYFQNEAQLEKSRLLSDRFSAERPKGSFSTLEIQRTEQGDSAMYLCASSLARDILSYEQYFGPGTRLTVT.

The CDR3 sequence is CASSLALHQPQHF. The CDR3 bases are TGTGCCAGCAGCTTAGCTTTACATCAGCCCCAGCATTTT. J is TRBJ1-5 and V is TRBV7-8; D uncertain. The ends were cut back, 0 bases at V and 5 bases at J, with 5 bases in the middle. Germline values: CDR1 SGHVS, CDR2 FQNEAQ. This CDR3 contains 13 residues.

This clonotype was detected only a few times. The chain joins TRBV4-1 to TRBJ2-1; a possible D gene is TRBD1 (5 bases). V was pared by 4 bases and J by 10 bases, with 17 bases between. The CDR3 loop spans 14 amino acids. Germline-derived CDR1 and CDR2 are MGHRA and YSYEKL. CDR3 sequence reads: CASSPGSPIGEQFF. The CDR3 DNA is TGCGCCAGCAGCCCAGGGTCCCCTATAGGGGAGCAGTTCTTC.

This chain connects TRBV5-1 to TRBJ2-3; 8 bases fit TRBD2. Germline CDR1 SGHRS, CDR2 YFSETQ. The CDR3 sequence is 14 residues long. V lost 5 bases and J lost 5; bases outside the gene matches: 7. Here the CDR3 DNA reads TGCGCCAGCAGTCCGGGGGGGCCCGGAGATACGCAGTATTTT. This sequence encodes CASSPGGPGDTQYF.

This clonotype showed up just a few times. The V and J genes are TRBV9 and TRBJ2-6, with a possible D match to TRBD2 (5 bases). CDR3 size: 18 residues. With 4 bases removed from V and 0 bases from J, the gap between germline ends came to 17 bases. CDR1 and CDR2 (germline): SGDLS, YYNGEE. Here the CDR3 DNA reads TGTGCCAGCAGCCTCTACGGGGATCCGAGCTCTGGGGCCAACGTCCTGACTTTC. Translating it yields CASSLYGDPSSGANVLTF.